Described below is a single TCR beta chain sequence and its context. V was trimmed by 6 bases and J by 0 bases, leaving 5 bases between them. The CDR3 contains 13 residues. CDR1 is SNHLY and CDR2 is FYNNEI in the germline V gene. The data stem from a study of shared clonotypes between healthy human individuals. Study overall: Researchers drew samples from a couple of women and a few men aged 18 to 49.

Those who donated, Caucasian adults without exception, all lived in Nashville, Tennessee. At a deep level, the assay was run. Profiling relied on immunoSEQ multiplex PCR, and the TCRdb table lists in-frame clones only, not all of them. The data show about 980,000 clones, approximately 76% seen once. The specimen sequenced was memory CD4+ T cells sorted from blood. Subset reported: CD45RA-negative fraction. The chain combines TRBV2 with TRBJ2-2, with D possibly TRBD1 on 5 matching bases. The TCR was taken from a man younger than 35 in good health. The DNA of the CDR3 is TGTGCCAGCAGCAGGGCGAACACCGGGGAGCTGTTTTTT. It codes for CASSRANTGELFF.